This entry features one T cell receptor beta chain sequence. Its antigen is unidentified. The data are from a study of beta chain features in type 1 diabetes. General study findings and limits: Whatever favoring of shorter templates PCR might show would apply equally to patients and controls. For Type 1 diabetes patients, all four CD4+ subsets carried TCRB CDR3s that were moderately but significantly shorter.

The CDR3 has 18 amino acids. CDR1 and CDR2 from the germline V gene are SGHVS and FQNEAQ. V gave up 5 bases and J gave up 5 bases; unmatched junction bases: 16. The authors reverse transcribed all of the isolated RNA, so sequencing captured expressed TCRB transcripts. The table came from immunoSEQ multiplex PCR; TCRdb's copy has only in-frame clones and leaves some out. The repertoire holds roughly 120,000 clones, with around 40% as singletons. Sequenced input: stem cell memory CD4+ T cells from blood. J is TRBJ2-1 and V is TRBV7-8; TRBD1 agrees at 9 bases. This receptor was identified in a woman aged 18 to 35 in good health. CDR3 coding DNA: TGTGCCAGCAGCCTTAGGGGGACAGGGAGGTCGCTGGACAATGAGCAGTTCTTC. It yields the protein CASSLRGTGRSLDNEQFF.